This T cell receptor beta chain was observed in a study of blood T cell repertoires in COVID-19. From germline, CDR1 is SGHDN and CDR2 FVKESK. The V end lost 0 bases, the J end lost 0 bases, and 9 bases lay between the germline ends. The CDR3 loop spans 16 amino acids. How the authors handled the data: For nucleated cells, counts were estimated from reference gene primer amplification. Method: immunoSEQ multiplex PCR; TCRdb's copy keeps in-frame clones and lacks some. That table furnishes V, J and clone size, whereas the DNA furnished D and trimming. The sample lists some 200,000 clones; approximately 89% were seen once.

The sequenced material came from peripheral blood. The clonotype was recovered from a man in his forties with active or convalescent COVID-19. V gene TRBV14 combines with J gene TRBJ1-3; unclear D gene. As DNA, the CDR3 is TGTGCCAGCAGCCAAGATCCAGCGGGCTCTGGAAACACCATATATTTT. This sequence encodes CASSQDPAGSGNTIYF.